This T cell receptor (beta chain) was observed in a study of blood T cell repertoires in COVID-19. Across the whole study: Material from acute and convalescent COVID-19 was sourced from the United States, Italy and Spain. T cells, B-cell-depleted T cells, or PBMCs supplied cDNA or gDNA.

Repertoires were generated with immunoSEQ multiplex PCR, while TCRdb's copy carries only in-frame clones and drops some. Here the sample spans about 320,000 clones, 70% to 90% being singletons. This clone came up a few times. Germline CDR1 LNHDA, CDR2 SQIVND (reference sequence). This CDR3 has 15 residues. The V end lost 6 bases, the J end lost 4 bases, and 18 bases lay between the germline ends. Participants spanned ages about 18 to 100 years and resided in some 22 US areas. Sequencing used PBMCs or T cells enriched from blood (not recorded which). This TCR was sampled from a woman aged 30 to 39 who had recovered from COVID-19. The chain combines TRBV19 with TRBJ1-1; weak D call: TRBD1 (5 bases). The CDR3 DNA is TGTGCCAGTAGGGGACCGGGGGGTCCGGGCACTGAAGCTTTCTTT. It yields the protein CASRGPGGPGTEAFF.